This T cell receptor beta chain was captured in a study of response to subunit inactivated influenza vaccine (dated by TCRdb to 2017 to 2018). General notes on the study: To follow how T cells responded to a trivalent subunit inactivated influenza vaccine, the researchers relied on deep quantitative profiling of the T cell receptor repertoire.

This clonotype was recorded many times. Its antigen specificity is not known. Qualities for individual bases were not recorded, and no much larger clone is one base off. The investigation overall reported the following: The authors suggested that each seasonal influenza vaccination may recruit only a limited number of new T cells.

The method was RT-PCR. The reads were generated on an Illumina HiSeq 2500. TCRdb reworked the public reads: Q25 trimming with fastp, MiXCR clone assembly, productive beta chains retained. Merged by CDR3 protein, the rows form single entries marked with the most common genes and DNA. This sample holds around 570,000 distinct CDR3 sequences; about 11% were observed only once. Approximately 10% of the sample goes to the ten largest clones. The same sample was also used in a study of T cells expressing NK-cell markers. Reported in the second study: TCR beta cDNA libraries were prepared using 5'RACE template switching, which introduced a universal primer site and unique molecular identifiers. TCR beta-chain repertoires were profiled in sorted CD3+CD56+NKG2C+, CD3+CD56+NKG2C- and CD3+CD56-NKG2C+ T-cell subsets from about 8 donors. Seven of the eight sequenced donors were HCMV-seropositive and one was HCMV-seronegative. In several experiments an anti-gammadeltaTCR antibody was added to restrict sorting to alphabetaTCR-expressing T cells. In roughly 6 donors, the dominant CD3+CD56+NKG2C+ clonotypes ranked among the top 10 CD8+ clonotypes, making up 1.0-7.0% of CD8+ T cells. Those dominant clonotypes were again the most abundant among CD3+CD56-NKG2C+ cells in a handful of donors, at roughly 28.3-65%. Whether the expanded NKG2C-expressing T cell clones were specific for HCMV antigens was left unclear. The eight sequenced donors were randomly selected healthy volunteers, three men and five women. A commercial ELISA kit detecting HCMV-specific IgG in serum was used to determine HCMV serostatus. Peripheral blood mononuclear cells were isolated from blood by Ficoll density gradient centrifugation. Bulk peripheral blood T-cell repertoires were additionally sequenced from unsorted PBMC for over 5 donors. cDNA synthesis was primed from the TCR beta constant segment, followed by two successive PCR amplification steps. The libraries were sequenced on Illumina HiSeq 2000/2500, MiSeq or NextSeq, producing 2 x 150 bp reads. MIGEC was used to demultiplex reads and group reads by UMI, and MiTCR was used to assemble and quantify clonotypes. To exclude erroneous sequences, any TCR cDNA sequence not supported by at least two reads was discarded. The tcR package was used for downstream repertoire analysis, and clonotypes were matched between fractions using CDR3 nucleotide sequence together with V segment. VDJmatch was used to annotate antigen specificity against VDJdb, with one amino acid substitution allowed in CDR3.

The TCR was taken from a middle-aged man who received an inactivated influenza vaccine. Donor details come from another sample of the same person, matched by shared clones. This specimen was PBMCs from blood, taken on the day of vaccination.

This receptor has the CDR3 CASSLFAGGTGELFF. At the DNA level, the sequence is TGTGCCAGCAGTTTATTTGCGGGAGGCACCGGGGAGCTGTTTTTT. The receptor chain draws on TRBV27 and TRBJ2-2, and TRBD2 matches 8 of the central bases. Ends trimmed: V by 1 base, J by 4 bases; bases unmatched to a gene: 2. Based on the germline V gene (reference sequence), the CDR1 and CDR2 sequences are MNHEY and SMNVEV. Reading from cysteine to phenylalanine, the CDR3 counts 15 amino acids. This entry keeps only the CDR3 DNA: 45 bases, framed from base 1.